The 25 T cell receptor beta chains below come from one sample, sequenced in a study of radiation and T cells in renal cell carcinoma. Clones were sequenced by immunoSEQ multiplex PCR, and TCRdb holds only the in-frame ones, with some missing. The data hold over 45,000 clones, with around 72% observed a single time. Time point here: baseline pretreatment blood. Treatment meaning: 15 Gy SBRT to primary tumor, nephrectomy 4 weeks later. This material consisted of blood, taken from a patient whose treatment included radiotherapy and nephrectomy. Receptors were obtained from a man aged 60-69 years with renal cell carcinoma.

The chain combines TRBV7-2 with TRBJ1-3; possibly TRBD1 for D (6 bases). Trimming stripped 5 bases from V and 3 bases from J, with 23 bases between. This CDR3 has 18 amino acids. Germline V gives CDR1 SGHTA, CDR2 FQGNSA. The CDR3 nucleotides read TGTGCCAGCAGCCCCAGAAGGACAGAGGTAGCGCGTGGAAACACCATATATTTT. Amino acids: CASSPRRTEVARGNTIYF.

The DNA of the CDR3 is TGTGCCAGCAGCTCCTCCGGGACACCCGTCATCGCTTTCTTT. It is translated as CASSSSGTPVIAFF. J is TRBJ1-1 and V is TRBV7-9, with a possible D match to TRBD1 (6 bases). CDR3 length: 14 residues. CDR1 SEHNR and CDR2 FQNEAQ come from the germline V gene (reference sequence). Trimming pared 4 bases from V and 11 bases from J, leaving 20 bases between. The full variable domain, in which reference TRBV7-9 and TRBJ1-1 provide the parts outside the CDR3, is DTGVSQNPRHKITKRGQNVTFRCDPISEHNRLYWYRQTLGQGPEFLTYFQNEAQLEKSRLLSDRFSAERPKGSFSTLEIQRTEQGDSAMYLCASSSSGTPVIAFFGQGTRLTVV.

A few counts support this clone. V gene TRBV6-1 combines with J gene TRBJ2-1; no firm D call. The CDR3 is 13 residues long. Germline loops: CDR1 MNHNS, CDR2 SASEGT. With 6 bases removed from V and 7 bases from J, the gap between germline ends came to 13 bases. The chain's CDR3 is CASSLNGQNEQFF. For the CDR3, the DNA is TGTGCCAGCAGCCTGAACGGGCAAAATGAGCAGTTCTTC.

V and J are TRBV20-1 and TRBJ1-2; the match to TRBD1 covers 7 bases. J was trimmed by 8 bases and V by 3 bases; bases with no gene match: 3. Germline V gives CDR1 DFQATT, CDR2 SNEGSKA (reference sequence). CDR3 length: 11 residues. CDR3 coding DNA: TGCAGTGCTAGCACAGGGGTCGGCTACACCTTC. As protein: CSASTGVGYTF.

V is TRBV29-1 and J is TRBJ1-1; D perhaps matches TRBD1 (5 bases). The germline V gene encodes CDR1 SQVTM and CDR2 ANQGSEA. The CDR3 extends over 12 amino acids. V dropped 4 bases and J dropped 9 bases, with 15 bases sitting between them. The CDR3 bases are TGCAGCGTTGTGGTAGGGGAGCGACAAGCTTTCTTT. Amino acid sequence: CSVVVGERQAFF.

This rearrangement joins TRBV15 to TRBJ1-1; a weak D match, TRBD1 (5 bases). Germline-derived CDR1 and CDR2 are LNHNV and YYDKDF (reference sequence). The V gene lost 0 bases and the J gene lost 5 bases, with 25 bases spanning the gap. The CDR3 length is 19 residues. The CDR3 region is CATSRDSAGGWRGRTEAFF. In DNA, the CDR3 is TGTGCCACCAGCAGAGATTCCGCCGGGGGGTGGAGAGGAAGGACTGAAGCTTTCTTT.

CDR3 DNA: TGTGCCAGCAGACAAGGGCGGGGCACTGAAGCTTTCTTT. Protein product: CASRQGRGTEAFF. This chain connects TRBV7-2 to TRBJ1-1; D is ambiguous. This CDR3 is built from 13 residues. Germline values: CDR1 SGHTA, CDR2 FQGNSA. Deletions cut 6 bases from V and 4 bases from J, with 12 bases between.

This clone appeared once. The rearrangement uses TRBV18 and TRBJ2-2; 8 positions agree with TRBD1. This CDR3 is 15 amino acids long. V trimming: 5 bases; J trimming: 6 bases; junction bases outside the gene matches: 8. Per germline, CDR1 KGHSH and CDR2 LQKENI. The CDR3: CASSSRTGFAGELFF. In DNA form, the CDR3 reads TGTGCCAGCTCATCACGGACAGGGTTCGCCGGGGAGCTGTTTTTT. The variable domain in full, with the rest retrieved from reference TRBV18 and TRBJ2-2, is NAGVMQNPRHLVRRRGQEARLRCSPMKGHSHVYWYRQLPEEGLKFMVYLQKENIIDESGMPKERFSAEFPKEGPSILRIQQVVRGDSAAYFCASSSRTGFAGELFFGEGSRLTVL.

The CDR3 nucleotides read TGCAGCGTTGACCCCGGACAAGAGACCCAGTACTTC. It specifies CSVDPGQETQYF. The V call is TRBV29-1, the J call TRBJ2-5; D call uncertain. The CDR3 has 12 residues. Germline V lookup: CDR1 SQVTM, CDR2 ANQGSEA. V lost 3 bases, J lost 2 bases, and 7 bases lay in between.

V and J are TRBV5-1 and TRBJ1-1; D call uncertain. CDR1 is SGHRS and CDR2 is YFSETQ in the germline V gene. The V end lost 3 bases, the J end lost 1 base, and 7 bases lay between the germline ends. The CDR3 spans 13 residues. CDR3 residues: CASSWAENTEAFF. The CDR3 nucleotides read TGCGCCAGCAGCTGGGCGGAGAACACTGAAGCTTTCTTT.

This chain joins TRBV19 and TRBJ2-1; D unclear. Trimming removed 7 bases from V and 6 bases from J, with 13 bases in between. The CDR3 length is 13 residues. Germline V gene data show CDR1 as LNHDA and CDR2 as SQIVND (reference sequence). CDR3 in DNA: TGTGCCAGTAACGGCTATAGAACCAATGAGCAGTTCTTC. It is translated as CASNGYRTNEQFF. Full variable domain (missing parts from reference TRBV19 and TRBJ2-1): DGGITQSPKYLFRKEGQNVTLSCEQNLNHDAMYWYRQDPGQGLRLIYYSQIVNDFQKGDIAEGYSVSREKKESFPLTVTSAQKNPTAFYLCASNGYRTNEQFFGPGTRLTVL.

The chain recombines TRBV2 with TRBJ2-7; TRBD1 agrees at 7 bases. This CDR3 has 15 residues. Losses at the gene ends were 1 base for V and 3 bases for J; bases not matched to a gene: 6. Germline V gives CDR1 SNHLY, CDR2 FYNNEI. The CDR3 reads CASSEGQGEFYEQYF. The CDR3 DNA sequence: TGTGCCAGCAGTGAAGGACAGGGAGAATTCTACGAGCAGTACTTC.

The chain uses TRBV14 and TRBJ2-1; TRBD2 aligns across 15 bases. Germline V gene lookup returns CDR1 SGHDN and CDR2 FVKESK. Trimming took 4 bases from V and 5 from J; bases not matched to a gene: 3. The CDR3 contains 16 residues. The CDR3 DNA reads as TGTGCCAGCAGCCTATGGACTAGCGGGAGGGACAATGAGCAGTTCTTC. Amino acid sequence: CASSLWTSGRDNEQFF.

The chain carries TRBV6-1 and TRBJ1-1, with 10 bases lining up with TRBD1. V was clipped by 6 bases and J by 5 bases; unmatched bases: 6. Per the germline V gene, CDR1 is MNHNS and CDR2 is SASEGT. The CDR3 sequence is 14 residues long. The CDR3 spells CASSERDRGTEAFF. Here the CDR3 DNA reads TGTGCCAGCAGCGAAAGGGACAGGGGAACTGAAGCTTTCTTT.

The chain links TRBV6-1 to TRBJ2-7, with D unclear. This CDR3 is built from 12 residues. Looked up from germline, CDR1 is MNHNS and CDR2 is SASEGT. V was pared by 4 bases and J by 4 bases, with 8 bases between. For the CDR3, the DNA is TGTGCCAGCAGTGCGACCCCATACGAGCAGTACGTC. The encoded protein is CASSATPYEQYV.

The chain is built from TRBV5-1 and TRBJ2-2; 10 positions match TRBD2. The length of the CDR3 is 16 residues. Germline V gene data show CDR1 as SGHRS and CDR2 as YFSETQ. V lost 4 bases to trimming and J lost 1 base; unmatched junction nucleotides: 4. For the CDR3, the DNA is TGCGCCAGCAGCCCAATAGCGGGGGGGAACACCGGGGAGCTGTTTTTT. Protein sequence: CASSPIAGGNTGELFF.

The chain uses TRBV30 and TRBJ1-4; no reliable D call. Trimming took 0 bases from V and 7 from J, leaving 15 bases between them. The germline V gene encodes CDR1 GTSNPN and CDR2 SVGIG (reference sequence). The CDR3 has 15 residues. CDR3: CAWSVTSVEGEKLFF. CDR3 sequence (DNA): TGTGCCTGGAGTGTAACTTCCGTCGAGGGTGAAAAACTGTTTTTT.

This rearrangement joins TRBV7-9 to TRBJ2-7; D is perhaps TRBD1 (6 bases). The CDR3 covers 12 residues. From germline, CDR1 is SEHNR and CDR2 FQNEAQ (reference sequence). V dropped 5 bases and J dropped 3 bases, with 8 bases sitting between them. The CDR3 region has the DNA TGTGCCAGCAGCGCGACAGGCTACGAGCAGTACTTC. The encoded protein is CASSATGYEQYF.

J is TRBJ1-1 and V is TRBV19; D remains unclear. This CDR3 contains 13 residues. V lost 4 bases and J lost 0, with 6 bases in between. Germline loops: CDR1 LNHDA, CDR2 SQIVND (reference sequence). CDR3 loop: CASSRKMNTEAFF. For the CDR3, the DNA is TGTGCCAGTAGTAGAAAAATGAACACTGAAGCTTTCTTT.

The chain uses TRBV5-8 and TRBJ1-5; the D gene is possibly TRBD1 (5 bases). Germline CDR1 and CDR2: SGHTS and YDEGEE. Trimming pared 3 bases from V and 9 bases from J, leaving 19 bases between. This CDR3 is built from 15 residues. The CDR3 protein is CASSSGPDPSWPQHF. The CDR3 DNA reads as TGTGCCAGCAGCTCGGGACCCGACCCGAGCTGGCCCCAGCATTTT.

The gene calls are TRBV19 and TRBJ2-1; tentative D call: TRBD2 (5 bases). The germline V gene has CDR1 LNHDA and CDR2 SQIVND (reference sequence). Trimming stripped 7 bases from V and 5 bases from J, with 15 bases between. The CDR3 loop spans 14 amino acids. The CDR3 reads CASTPWYGNNEQFF. CDR3 coding DNA: TGTGCCAGTACCCCCTGGTACGGGAACAATGAGCAGTTCTTC.

The V gene is TRBV11-2, the J gene TRBJ2-3; no firm D call. The CDR3 is 12 amino acids. The germline CDR1 and CDR2 sequences are SGHAT and FQNNGV. The ends were cut back, 4 bases at V and 7 bases at J, with 9 bases in the middle. The CDR3 nucleotides are TGTGCCAGCAGCTCCGTATTCCATACGCAGTATTTT. It yields the protein CASSSVFHTQYF. Full variable domain (remainder filled in from reference TRBV11-2 and TRBJ2-3): EAGVAQSPRYKIIEKRQSVAFWCNPISGHATLYWYQQILGQGPKLLIQFQNNGVVDDSQLPKDRFSAERLKGVDSTLKIQPAKLEDSAVYLCASSSVFHTQYFGPGTRLTVL.

This clone came up a few times. The V and J genes are TRBV19 and TRBJ2-3; D uncertain. The V end was cut by 4 bases, the J end by 1 base, with 9 bases between. Germline V gene data show CDR1 as LNHDA and CDR2 as SQIVND (reference sequence). The CDR3 spans 14 residues. CDR3 amino acids: CASSNPLRTDTQYF. CDR3 DNA: TGTGCCAGTAGTAACCCCCTCCGCACAGATACGCAGTATTTT.

V gene TRBV11-3 combines with J gene TRBJ2-1; D remains ambiguous. V was trimmed by 3 bases and J by 3 bases, leaving 12 bases between them. Germline V lookup: CDR1 SGHNT, CDR2 YENEEA. The CDR3 is made up of 15 amino acids. The CDR3 is CASSFAGVNYNEQFF. The CDR3 DNA follows: TGTGCCAGCAGCTTCGCCGGAGTCAACTACAATGAGCAGTTCTTC.

V gene TRBV11-2 combines with J gene TRBJ1-1; D might be TRBD1 (5 bases). V was pared by 5 bases and J by 1 base, with 14 bases between. Germline V lookup: CDR1 SGHAT, CDR2 FQNNGV. The length of the CDR3 is 15 residues. As DNA, the CDR3 is TGTGCCAGCAGCCACCCGACAGCTCGGAACACTGAAGCTTTCTTT. It yields the protein CASSHPTARNTEAFF.